This paragraph reports one TCR beta chain. Sequencing used immunoSEQ multiplex PCR; TCRdb keeps in-frame clones, though not all of them. This table has under 50,000 clones, roughly 86% appearing once. This sample is part of a study of OX40 agonist ivuxolimab in advanced cancers. Study summary: In this cohort, patients received ivuxolimab, an agonistic anti-OX40 (CD134) antibody. Under the entry rules, prior anti-PD-1, anti-PD-L1 or anti-CTLA-4 therapy was allowed, and approximately 40% had some.

Trimming left V 4 bases short and J 5 bases short, with 12 bases between. CDR3 length: 13 residues. CDR1 and CDR2 from the germline V gene are LGHNA and YSLEER. The chain joins TRBV4-3 to TRBJ2-7; D not certain. The sample in question was CD4+ or CD8+ T cells sorted from blood, obtained in a trial of the OX40 agonist ivuxolimab. The receptor was isolated from an adult with an advanced solid tumor such as melanoma, head and neck, liver or kidney cancer. Here the CDR3 reads CASSRSPTDEQYF. In DNA form, the CDR3 reads TGCGCCAGCAGCCGATCCCCTACGGACGAGCAGTACTTC.